This entry lists 15 T cell receptor beta chains sequenced from one sample in a study of Graves' ophthalmopathy and Graves' hyperthyroidism. RNA transcripts served as template for amplifying TCR beta CDR3 sequences. HTBI primers primed a first-round RT-PCR, and a second-round multiplex PCR followed. TCRdb re-called the multiplex PCR reads through MiXCR, storing one row per CDR3 protein. Here the sample spans about 390,000 distinct CDR3 sequences, 15% being singletons. The sample consisted of peripheral blood. Receptor source: a woman under 30 with stable Graves' hyperthyroidism.

This clonotype was observed a handful of times. V is TRBV18 and J is TRBJ2-7; D remains unclear. Deletions cut 9 bases from V and 2 bases from J, with 20 bases between. CDR1 and CDR2 (germline): KGHSH, LQKENI. This CDR3 spans 15 amino acids. The CDR3 region is CASLTTSGHTYEQYF. The CDR3 nucleotides are TGTGCCAGTCTCACCACGAGTGGTCATACCTACGAGCAGTACTTC.

The chain carries TRBV5-1 and TRBJ1-5; D uncertain. The CDR3 length is 14 residues. V lost 0 bases to trimming and J lost 7 bases, with 11 bases between them. Per the germline V gene, CDR1 is SGHRS and CDR2 is YFSETQ. In DNA form, the CDR3 reads TGCGCCAGCAGCTTGGGAGGGCCGGGGCAGCCCCAGCATTTT. Protein sequence: CASSLGGPGQPQHF.

The rearrangement uses TRBV18 and TRBJ1-3; no reliable D call. V shed 3 bases and J shed 4 bases, with 19 bases lying between them. Germline CDR1 reads KGHSH; CDR2 reads LQKENI. The CDR3 is 17 residues long. CDR3 residues: CASSPGMAGKNGNTIYF. In nucleotides, the CDR3 is TGTGCCAGCTCACCGGGTATGGCGGGGAAGAACGGAAACACCATATATTTT.

The V gene is TRBV6-1, the J gene TRBJ1-1; possibly TRBD1 for D (5 bases). The CDR3 is 14 amino acids. Trimming shortened V by 6 bases and J by 3 bases, and 14 bases separated the two germline ends. The germline V gene encodes CDR1 MNHNS and CDR2 SASEGT. The CDR3 region has the DNA TGTGCCAGCAGGAGGACAAGGGGAGACACTGAAGCTTTCTTT. Its translation: CASRRTRGDTEAFF.

This clonotype was seen many times. This rearrangement joins TRBV7-2 to TRBJ2-5; 7 positions agree with TRBD1. This CDR3 region has 13 residues. Germline V gives CDR1 SGHTA, CDR2 FQGNSA. V lost 6 bases, J lost 1 base, and 2 bases stayed unmatched. This CDR3 reads CASRGQFQETQYF. The CDR3 DNA is TGTGCCAGCAGGGGACAGTTCCAAGAGACCCAGTACTTC.

This clonotype was found many times. This rearrangement joins TRBV12-3 or TRBV12-4 to TRBJ2-7; unclear D gene. Trimming shortened V by 5 bases and J by 2 bases, and 7 bases separated the two germline ends. The CDR3 loop spans 12 amino acids. The CDR3 DNA follows: TGTGCCAGCAGTCCACAAACCTACGAGCAGTACTTC. Protein: CASSPQTYEQYF.

This clonotype was seen repeatedly, ten times or more. The chain joins TRBV20-1 to TRBJ1-2; TRBD1 matches 7 bases. Per the germline V gene, CDR1 is DFQATT and CDR2 is SNEGSKA (reference sequence). The length of the CDR3 is 13 residues. Germline trimming cut 3 bases from V and 8 bases from J; bases unmatched to any gene: 9. CDR3 residues: CSASRTGTDGYTF. CDR3 in DNA: TGCAGTGCTAGTCGGACAGGAACAGACGGCTACACCTTC.

This clonotype was observed a single time. A read error may account for a junction end that differs from germline. This chain joins TRBV19 and TRBJ2-7; D uncertain. The CDR3 extends over 15 amino acids. Germline lookup yields CDR1 LNHDA and CDR2 SQIVND (reference sequence). The CDR3 spells CAISMAAVVPYEQYF. The CDR3 region has the DNA TGTGCCATTAGTATGGCTGCCGTGGTTCCCTACGAGCAGTACTTC.

This clonotype was detected ten times or more. The chain combines TRBV6-5 with TRBJ1-5, with D hard to call. The length of the CDR3 is 15 residues. The V gene's germline CDR1 is MNHEY and CDR2 SVGAGI. Trimming removed 0 bases at V and 4 bases at J, with 10 bases between. The CDR3 is CASSYSWGSNQPQHF. CDR3 DNA: TGTGCCAGCAGTTACTCTTGGGGTAGTAATCAGCCCCAGCATTTT.

A single count supports this clonotype. The V call is TRBV28, the J call TRBJ1-1, with TRBD1 matching 7 bases. Germline V CDR1 and CDR2: MDHEN, SYDVKM. V was clipped by 5 bases and J by 3 bases; unmatched bases: 12. The CDR3 extends over 16 amino acids. The CDR3 coding sequence is TGTGCCAGCAGTCGGGGGCGGGACAGCGCCTACACTGAAGCTTTCTTT. It yields the protein CASSRGRDSAYTEAFF.

This clonotype was observed at least ten times. J is TRBJ1-2 and V is TRBV15, with D possibly being TRBD1 (5 bases). The CDR3 has 14 residues. V shed 0 bases and J shed 5 bases, with 10 bases lying between them. Looked up from germline, CDR1 is LNHNV and CDR2 is YYDKDF (reference sequence). Here the CDR3 DNA reads TGTGCCACCAGCAGAGATAGGGGTAGTTATGGCTACACCTTC. This translates into CATSRDRGSYGYTF.

This chain connects TRBV5-4 to TRBJ2-5; 7 nucleotides align to TRBD1. The CDR3 is 15 amino acids. In germline, CDR1 is SGHNT, CDR2 YYREEE (reference sequence). The ends lost 5 bases at V and 5 bases at J; junction bases unmatched: 12. The CDR3 loop is CASSSPGTVRETQYF. The CDR3 DNA follows: TGTGCCAGCAGTTCGCCGGGGACAGTGCGGGAGACCCAGTACTTC. The full variable domain, with the rest looked up from reference TRBV5-4 and TRBJ2-5, is ETGVTQSPTHLIKTRGQQVTLRCSSQSGHNTVSWYQQALGQGPQFIFQYYREEENGRGNFPPRFSGLQFPNYSSELNVNALELDDSALYLCASSSPGTVRETQYFGPGTRLLVL.

This clonotype was picked up many times. The V call is TRBV27, the J call TRBJ1-2; D call uncertain. V dropped 5 bases and J dropped 1 base, with 11 bases sitting between them. Germline lookup yields CDR1 MNHEY and CDR2 SMNVEV (reference sequence). This CDR3 region has 14 residues. The chain's CDR3 is CASSPGINNYGYTF. The CDR3 region has the DNA TGTGCCAGCAGTCCAGGAATAAATAACTATGGCTACACCTTC.

This clonotype was recorded at least ten times. The chain combines TRBV6-1 with TRBJ1-1; 12 bases are shared with TRBD1. CDR1 and CDR2 from the germline V gene are MNHNS and SASEGT. After removal of 9 bases from V and 6 bases from J, the junction contained 5 bases not matched to a gene. CDR3 size: 13 residues. The CDR3 bases are TGTGCCAGGGGACAGGGGGCTTTCCCTGAAGCTTTCTTT. Protein product: CARGQGAFPEAFF.

The chain uses TRBV29-1 and TRBJ1-2; TRBD1 agrees at 8 bases. Germline CDR1 and CDR2: SQVTM and ANQGSEA. After removal of 1 base from V and 0 bases from J, the junction contained 13 bases not matched to a gene. The CDR3 covers 18 residues. The CDR3 protein is CSVEGRDRSRGANYGYTF. The CDR3 DNA is TGCAGCGTTGAAGGCCGGGACAGGTCGCGGGGAGCTAACTATGGCTACACCTTC.